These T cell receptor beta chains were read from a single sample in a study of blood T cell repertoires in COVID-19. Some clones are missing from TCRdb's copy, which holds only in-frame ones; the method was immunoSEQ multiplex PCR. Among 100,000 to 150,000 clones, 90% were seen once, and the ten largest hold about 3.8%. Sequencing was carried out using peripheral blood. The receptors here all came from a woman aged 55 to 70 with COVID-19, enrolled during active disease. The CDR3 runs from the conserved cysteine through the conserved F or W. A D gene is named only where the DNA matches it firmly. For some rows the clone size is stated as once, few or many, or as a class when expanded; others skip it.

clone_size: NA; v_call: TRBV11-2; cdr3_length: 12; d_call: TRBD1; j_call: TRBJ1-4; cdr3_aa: CASRKTGGELFF; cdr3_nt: TGTGCCAGCAGGAAGACAGGGGGAGAACTGTTTTTT
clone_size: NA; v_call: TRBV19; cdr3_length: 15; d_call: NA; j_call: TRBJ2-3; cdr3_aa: CASSMGPGSTDTQYF; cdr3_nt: TGTGCCAGTAGTATGGGGCCGGGTAGCACAGATACGCAGTATTTT
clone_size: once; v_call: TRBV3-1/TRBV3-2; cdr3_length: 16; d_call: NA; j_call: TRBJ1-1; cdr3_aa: CASSQGGQGLNTEAFF; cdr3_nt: TGTGCCAGCAGCCAAGGAGGGCAGGGGCTGAACACTGAAGCTTTCTTT
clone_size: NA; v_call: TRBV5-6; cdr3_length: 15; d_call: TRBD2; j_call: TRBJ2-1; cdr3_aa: CASRSGGLAGAPPFF; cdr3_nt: TGTGCCAGCAGGTCTGGGGGACTAGCGGGGGCCCCGCCGTTCTTC
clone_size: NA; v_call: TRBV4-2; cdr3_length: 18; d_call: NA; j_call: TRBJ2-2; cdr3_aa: CASSQGPQAQGGSGELFF; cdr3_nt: TGTGCCAGCAGCCAAGGGCCCCAGGCGCAGGGCGGATCCGGGGAGCTGTTTTTT
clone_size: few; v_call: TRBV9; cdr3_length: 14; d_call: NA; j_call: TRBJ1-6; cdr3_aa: CASSDDFKASPLHF; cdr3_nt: TGTGCCAGCAGCGACGACTTTAAGGCTTCACCCCTCCACTTT
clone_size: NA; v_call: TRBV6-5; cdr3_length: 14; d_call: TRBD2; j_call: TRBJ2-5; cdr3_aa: CASRLAGNQETQYF; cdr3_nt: TGTGCCAGCAGGCTAGCGGGGAACCAAGAGACCCAGTACTTC
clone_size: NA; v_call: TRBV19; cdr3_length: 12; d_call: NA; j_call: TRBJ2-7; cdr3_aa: CASSDRSYEQYF; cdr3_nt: TGTGCCAGTAGCGACAGATCCTACGAGCAGTACTTC
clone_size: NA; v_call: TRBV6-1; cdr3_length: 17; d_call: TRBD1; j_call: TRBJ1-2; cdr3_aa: CASSEARGQGVYYGYTF; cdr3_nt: TGTGCCAGCAGTGAAGCGCGGGGACAGGGGGTCTACTATGGCTACACCTTC
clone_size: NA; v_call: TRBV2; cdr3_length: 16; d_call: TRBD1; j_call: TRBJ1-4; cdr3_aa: CASIKTGSPANEKLFF; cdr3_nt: TGTGCCAGCATTAAGACAGGGAGCCCTGCAAATGAAAAACTGTTTTTT
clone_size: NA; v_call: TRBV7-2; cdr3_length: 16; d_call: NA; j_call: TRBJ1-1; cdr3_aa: CASSSQGPPLNTEAFF; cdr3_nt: TGTGCCAGCAGCTCACAGGGCCCCCCTCTGAACACTGAAGCTTTCTTT
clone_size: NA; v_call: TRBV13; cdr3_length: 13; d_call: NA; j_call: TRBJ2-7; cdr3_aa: CASGTRLVHEQYF; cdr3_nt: TGTGCCAGCGGAACAAGGCTAGTGCACGAGCAGTACTTC
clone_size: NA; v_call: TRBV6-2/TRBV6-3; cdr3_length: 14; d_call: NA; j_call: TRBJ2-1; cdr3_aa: CASSWGSRYNEQFF; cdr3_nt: TGTGCCAGCAGTTGGGGCTCCCGCTACAATGAGCAGTTCTTC
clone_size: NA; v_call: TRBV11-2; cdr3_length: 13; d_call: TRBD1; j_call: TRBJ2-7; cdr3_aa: CASSSLDRGEQYF; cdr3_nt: TGTGCCAGCAGCTCCCTAGACAGGGGCGAGCAGTACTTC
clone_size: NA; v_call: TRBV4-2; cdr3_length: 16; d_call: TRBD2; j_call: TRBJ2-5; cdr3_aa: CASSQGGTSGQETQYF; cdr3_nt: TGTGCCAGCAGCCAAGGCGGGACTAGCGGGCAAGAGACCCAGTACTTC
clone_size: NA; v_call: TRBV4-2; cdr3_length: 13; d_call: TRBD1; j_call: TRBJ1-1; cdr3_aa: CASSQDGDRQAFF; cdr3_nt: TGTGCCAGCAGCCAAGATGGGGACAGGCAAGCTTTCTTT
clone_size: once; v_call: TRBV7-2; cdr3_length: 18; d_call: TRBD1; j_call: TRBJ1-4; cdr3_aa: CASSYRTGPPATNEKLFF; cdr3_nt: TGTGCCAGCAGCTACAGGACAGGGCCCCCTGCAACTAATGAAAAACTGTTTTTT
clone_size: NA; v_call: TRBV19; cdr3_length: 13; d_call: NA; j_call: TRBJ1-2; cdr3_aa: CASSINRADGYTF; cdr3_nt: TGTGCCAGTAGTATCAACAGGGCAGACGGCTACACCTTC
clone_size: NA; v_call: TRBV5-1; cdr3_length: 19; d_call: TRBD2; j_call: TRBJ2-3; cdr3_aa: CASSLEGLAGGLNTDTQYF; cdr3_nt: TGCGCCAGCAGCTTGGAAGGACTAGCGGGGGGGCTTAACACAGATACGCAGTATTTT
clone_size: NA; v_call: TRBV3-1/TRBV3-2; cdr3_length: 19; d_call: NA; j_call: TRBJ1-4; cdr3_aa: CASSQRGWPATTTNEKLFF; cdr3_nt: TGTGCCAGCAGCCAACGAGGGTGGCCAGCCACAACAACTAATGAAAAACTGTTTTTT
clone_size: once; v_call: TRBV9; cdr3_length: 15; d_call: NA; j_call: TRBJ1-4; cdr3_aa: CASSAQVQANEKLFF; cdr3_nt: TGTGCCAGCAGCGCCCAAGTTCAGGCTAATGAAAAACTGTTTTTT
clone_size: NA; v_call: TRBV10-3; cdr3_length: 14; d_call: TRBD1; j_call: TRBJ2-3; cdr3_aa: CAISGDRYTDTQYF; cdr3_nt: TGTGCCATCAGTGGGGACAGATACACAGATACGCAGTATTTT
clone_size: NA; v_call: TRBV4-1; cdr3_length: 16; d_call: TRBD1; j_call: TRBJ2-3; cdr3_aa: CASSEGDRRSTDTQYF; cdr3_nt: TGCGCCAGCAGCGAGGGGGACAGGAGATCCACAGATACGCAGTATTTT
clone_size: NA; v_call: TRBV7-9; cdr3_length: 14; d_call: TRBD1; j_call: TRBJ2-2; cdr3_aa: CASSKPTGTGELFF; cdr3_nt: TGTGCCAGCAGCAAGCCGACAGGGACCGGGGAGCTGTTTTTT
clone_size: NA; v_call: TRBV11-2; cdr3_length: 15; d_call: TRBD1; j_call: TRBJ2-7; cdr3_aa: CASSLGLRDSYEQYF; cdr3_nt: TGTGCCAGCAGCTTAGGTCTCCGGGACAGCTACGAGCAGTACTTC
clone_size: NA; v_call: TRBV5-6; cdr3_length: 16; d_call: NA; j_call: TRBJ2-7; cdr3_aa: CASSFNLVLGLGEQYF; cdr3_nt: TGTGCCAGCAGCTTTAATTTGGTATTGGGACTGGGCGAGCAGTACTTC
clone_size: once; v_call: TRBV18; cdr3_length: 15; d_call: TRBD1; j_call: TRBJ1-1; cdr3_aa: CASSPPTGRWTEAFF; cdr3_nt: TGTGCCAGCTCACCACCGACAGGGAGGTGGACTGAAGCTTTCTTT
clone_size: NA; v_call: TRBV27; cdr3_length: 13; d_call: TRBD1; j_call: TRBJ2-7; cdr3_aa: CASSPQGTYEQYF; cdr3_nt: TGTGCCAGCAGTCCACAGGGGACCTACGAGCAGTACTTC
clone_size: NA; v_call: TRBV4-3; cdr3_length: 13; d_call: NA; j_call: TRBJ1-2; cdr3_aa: CASSQESSYGYTF; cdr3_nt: TGCGCCAGCAGCCAAGAGTCCAGCTATGGCTACACCTTC
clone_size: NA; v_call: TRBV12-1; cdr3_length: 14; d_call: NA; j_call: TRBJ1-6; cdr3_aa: CASSLGNVWAPLHF; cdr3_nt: TGTGCCAGCAGCCTCGGGAACGTGTGGGCACCCCTCCACTTT
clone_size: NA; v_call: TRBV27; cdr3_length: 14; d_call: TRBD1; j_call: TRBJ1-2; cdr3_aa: CASSLRAGGYGYTF; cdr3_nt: TGTGCCAGCAGTTTACGGGCAGGGGGCTATGGCTACACCTTC
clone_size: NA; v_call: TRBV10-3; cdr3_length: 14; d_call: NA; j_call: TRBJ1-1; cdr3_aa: CAISGGGGESEAFF; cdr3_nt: TGTGCCATCAGTGGCGGGGGAGGGGAGTCTGAAGCTTTCTTT
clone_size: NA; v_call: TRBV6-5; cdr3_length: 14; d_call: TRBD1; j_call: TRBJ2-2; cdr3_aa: CASTRMTGAGELFF; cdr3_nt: TGTGCCAGCACTAGAATGACAGGGGCCGGGGAGCTGTTTTTT